The 14 T cell receptor beta chains in this list originate from one sample, sequenced in a study of identical twins. TCRdb recomputed calls from the 5' RACE reads with MiXCR, one row per CDR3 protein. The profile covers some 600,000 distinct CDR3 sequences, with about 7.1% appearing a single time and 1.5% to 2% taken by the ten largest. These data were also filed under a second study, of yellow fever vaccine responses in identical twins.

Sequenced sample: PBMCs. The receptor source for this set is a woman aged 18 to 35 in good health.

The sample holds a few counts of this clonotype. The chain couples TRBV12-3 or TRBV12-4 to TRBJ2-3; possible D gene TRBD2, 7 bases. This CDR3 region has 17 residues. V was trimmed by 6 bases and J by 1 base, leaving 20 bases between them. As DNA, the CDR3 is TGTGCCAGCAGCTTTTCTGGGGGGGCGATCGGCACAGATACGCAGTATTTT. Residues: CASSFSGGAIGTDTQYF.

Here the CDR3 DNA reads TGTGCCACCAAGGACGAGGCGAACACCGGGGAGCTGTTTTTT. Translating gives CATKDEANTGELFF. The chain has TRBV10-3 and TRBJ2-2; D gene unclear. The CDR3 sequence is 14 residues long. Germline V CDR1 and CDR2: ENHRY, SYGVKD. V was cut by 10 bases and J by 0 bases, with 12 bases left in between.

This chain connects TRBV5-1 to TRBJ2-3; a weak D match, TRBD2 (5 bases). CDR3 length equals 16 residues. CDR1 is SGHRS, CDR2 YFSETQ, per germline. V lost 0 bases to trimming and J lost 1 base, with 12 bases between them. As DNA, the CDR3 is TGCGCCAGCAGCTTGGAGCCGGGATATGGCACAGATACGCAGTATTTT. It is translated as CASSLEPGYGTDTQYF. Combining the CDR3 with reference TRBV5-1 and TRBJ2-3 gives the whole variable domain KAGVTQTPRYLIKTRGQQVTLSCSPISGHRSVSWYQQTPGQGLQFLFEYFSETQRNKGNFPGRFSGRQFSNSRSEMNVSTLELGDSALYLCASSLEPGYGTDTQYFGPGTRLTVL.

This clonotype showed up just a few times. The V gene is TRBV20-1, the J gene TRBJ2-1; 9 bases align to TRBD1. The CDR3 totals 15 residues. CDR1 and CDR2 from the germline V gene are DFQATT and SNEGSKA (reference sequence). The trim removed 2 bases at V and 4 bases at J, leaving 6 bases unmatched. The CDR3 loop is CSARSGTGLYNEQFF. In nucleotides, the CDR3 is TGCAGTGCTAGATCCGGGACAGGGCTTTACAATGAGCAGTTCTTC.

The chain is built from TRBV7-9 and TRBJ2-2; TRBD2 matches 8 bases. The V gene end was trimmed by 5 bases and the J gene end by 6 bases; junction bases not matched to a gene: 14. The CDR3 consists of 17 residues. Germline lookup yields CDR1 SEHNR and CDR2 FQNEAQ (reference sequence). The CDR3 region is CASSPTLLTSVSGELFF. The CDR3 DNA follows: TGTGCCAGCAGCCCTACTTTGTTGACTAGCGTATCCGGGGAGCTGTTTTTT.

This clonotype was counted between two and nine times. CDR3 loop: CSASPRMSETQYF. In nucleotides, the CDR3 is TGCAGTGCTAGCCCGCGGATGTCGGAGACCCAGTACTTC. V is TRBV20-1 and J is TRBJ2-5, with D uncertain. Deletions cut 3 bases from V and 5 bases from J, with 13 bases between. This CDR3 comprises 13 residues. Germline CDR1 reads DFQATT; CDR2 reads SNEGSKA (reference sequence).

This clonotype appeared a few times. The rearrangement links TRBV7-6 to TRBJ2-4; the D gene is possibly TRBD1 (8 bases). The germline V gene has CDR1 SGHVS and CDR2 FNYEAQ. The CDR3 sequence is 16 residues long. V dropped 5 bases and J dropped 1 base, with 15 bases sitting between them. The CDR3 region has the DNA TGTGCCAGCAGCGCAAACAGGGGGGGGGCCAAAAACATTCAGTACTTC. It codes for CASSANRGGAKNIQYF.

This clonotype came up many times. This chain connects TRBV7-6 to TRBJ2-3, with a possible D match to TRBD2 (5 bases). The V gene lost 10 bases and the J gene lost 7 bases, with 18 bases spanning the gap. The CDR3 runs 13 residues. CDR1 and CDR2 from the germline V gene are SGHVS and FNYEAQ. CDR3 sequence reads: CANGGPKLHTQYF. DNA of the CDR3: TGTGCCAACGGCGGGCCGAAGCTCCATACGCAGTATTTT.

This clonotype was recorded many times. The chain recombines TRBV10-3 with TRBJ2-3; maybe TRBD2 (6 bases). This CDR3 comprises 13 residues. Trimming removed 10 bases from V and 5 bases from J, with 16 bases in between. Germline-derived CDR1 and CDR2 are ENHRY and SYGVKD. The chain's CDR3 is CATGDFTGDTQYF. CDR3 in DNA: TGTGCCACCGGGGACTTTACAGGAGATACGCAGTATTTT.

At least ten counts were recorded for this clonotype. V gene TRBV3-1 combines with J gene TRBJ2-1, with D unclear. Germline loops: CDR1 LGHDT, CDR2 YNNKEL (reference sequence). This CDR3 comprises 15 residues. Between the trimmed V and J ends, which lost 5 bases and 0 bases, there was a span of 11 bases. CDR3 in DNA: TGTGCCAGCAGCACCGACCCGAGCTCCTACAATGAGCAGTTCTTC. This sequence encodes CASSTDPSSYNEQFF.

V is TRBV6-5 and J is TRBJ1-1, with TRBD1 as a possible D gene (5 bases). Looked up from germline, CDR1 is MNHEY and CDR2 is SVGAGI. The V and J ends lost 2 bases and 5 bases respectively, with 15 bases between them. CDR3 length: 15 residues. CDR3 coding DNA: TGTGCCAGCAGTTACAATGTGGGGGGTTGGACTGAAGCTTTCTTT. This gives the protein CASSYNVGGWTEAFF.

This clonotype was recorded many times. The rearrangement joins TRBV29-1 to TRBJ2-7, with 14 bases fitting TRBD2. This CDR3 contains 15 residues. J gave up 4 bases and V 1 base, and 3 bases lay outside the gene matches. Germline V gives CDR1 SQVTM, CDR2 ANQGSEA. CDR3 sequence (DNA): TGCAGCGTTGAAGTTGGGACTAGCGGGAGTTACGAGCAGTACTTC. Its translation: CSVEVGTSGSYEQYF.

In its sample, this clonotype was seen many times. The chain carries TRBV12-3 or TRBV12-4 and TRBJ1-5, with D maybe TRBD1 (5 bases). The CDR3 has 14 amino acids. V gave up 1 base and J gave up 6 bases, with 10 bases separating them. CDR3: CASSLEGKSQPQHF. CDR3 in DNA: TGTGCCAGCAGTTTAGAGGGGAAATCTCAGCCCCAGCATTTT.

This clonotype was seen only a few times. For the CDR3, the DNA is TGTGCCACACGGGTAGTCAATCGTCCTCAAGAGACCCAGTACTTC. Amino acid sequence: CATRVVNRPQETQYF. The V call is TRBV27, the J call TRBJ2-5; no firm D call. CDR3 length equals 15 residues. Germline loops: CDR1 MNHEY, CDR2 SMNVEV (reference sequence). Trimming removed 10 bases from V and 2 bases from J, with 20 bases in between.